These T cell receptor beta chains were read from a single sample in a study of chemoradiotherapy in HPV16-positive cancers. TCRdb's copy holds only in-frame clones and misses some; the assay was immunoSEQ multiplex PCR. The data show under 70,000 clones, under 95% seen once. The sequenced sample was blood, obtained from a patient who underwent chemoradiotherapy. Every receptor here comes from a human donor with HPV-associated anogenital cancer. Both conserved end residues are part of each CDR3. The D gene is left open where the match is weak. Not all rows give a size; the values are once, few, many and, for expanded clones, a class.

clone_size	v_call	d_call	j_call	cdr3_aa	cdr3_nt
.	TRBV19	.	TRBJ1-2	CASSIPLTGGDYGYTF	TGTGCCAGTAGTATACCCTTGACAGGTGGGGACTATGGCTACACCTTC
.	TRBV7-9	TRBD1	TRBJ2-7	CASSMDRVYEQYF	TGTGCCAGCAGCATGGACAGGGTGTACGAGCAGTACTTC
.	TRBV19	TRBD2	TRBJ2-1	CASTTSGTSGEQFF	TGTGCCAGTACTACATCCGGGACTAGCGGTGAGCAGTTCTTC
.	TRBV5-6	TRBD2	TRBJ2-2	CASSLAPSGPGELFF	TGTGCCAGCAGCTTGGCGCCTAGCGGGCCCGGGGAGCTGTTTTTT
.	TRBV7-2	TRBD2	TRBJ2-3	CASAPLAVTDTQYF	TGTGCCAGCGCCCCACTAGCGGTCACAGATACGCAGTATTTT
.	TRBV7-2	.	TRBJ2-7	CASSLSGGWDEQYF	TGTGCCAGCAGCTTATCGGGCGGGTGGGACGAGCAGTACTTC
.	TRBV9	.	TRBJ2-2	CASSGTSNTGELFF	TGTGCCAGCAGCGGGACCTCGAACACCGGGGAGCTGTTTTTT
.	TRBV5-6	.	TRBJ2-7	CASSLPGPSNEQYF	TGTGCCAGCAGCCTTCCCGGGCCCTCGAACGAGCAGTACTTC
.	TRBV27	.	TRBJ2-1	CASNPNEGNEQFF	TGTGCCAGCAACCCCAACGAGGGCAATGAGCAGTTCTTC
.	TRBV5-6	.	TRBJ1-1	CASSWQGLNTEAFF	TGTGCCAGCAGCTGGCAGGGGCTGAACACTGAAGCTTTCTTT
.	TRBV7-2	TRBD2	TRBJ2-7	CASSLWTSGRGGHEQYF	TGTGCCAGCAGCCTTTGGACTAGCGGGAGAGGTGGCCACGAGCAGTACTTC
.	TRBV5-5	.	TRBJ1-4	CASSTRVIGEKLFF	TGTGCCAGCAGCACCCGGGTTATAGGGGAAAAACTGTTTTTT
once	TRBV5-4	.	TRBJ1-2	CASSRGDNYGYTF	TGTGCCAGCAGCCGGGGGGACAACTATGGCTACACCTTC
.	TRBV5-1	.	TRBJ2-2	CASFYGQSTGELFF	TGCGCCAGCTTTTACGGACAGAGCACCGGGGAGCTGTTTTTT
.	TRBV15	.	TRBJ2-5	CATSRAPQETQYF	TGTGCCACCAGCAGAGCGCCCCAAGAGACCCAGTACTTC
.	TRBV5-1	.	TRBJ2-3	CASSLGGRLVTDTQYF	TGCGCCAGCAGCTTGGGGGGACGACTAGTCACAGATACGCAGTATTTT
.	TRBV7-6	.	TRBJ1-1	CASSLSGNTEAFF	TGTGCCAGCAGCTTGAGCGGGAACACTGAAGCTTTCTTT
.	TRBV5-1	.	TRBJ2-7	CASSVSSDNYEQYF	TGCGCCAGCAGCGTTTCTAGCGATAACTACGAGCAGTACTTC
.	TRBV7-2	.	TRBJ2-1	CASSSRVGKQFF	TGTGCCAGCAGCTCCAGGGTCGGGAAGCAGTTCTTC
.	TRBV5-4	.	TRBJ2-1	CASSFDSGVYNEQFF	TGTGCCAGCAGCTTCGACTCCGGGGTCTACAATGAGCAGTTCTTC
.	TRBV29-1	.	TRBJ1-2	CSAQDVGGYTF	TGCAGCGCCCAGGATGTAGGTGGCTACACCTTC
.	TRBV5-1	.	TRBJ1-4	CASSLGSQGREKLFF	TGCGCCAGCAGCTTGGGATCACAGGGTAGAGAAAAACTGTTTTTT
once	TRBV9	.	TRBJ2-1	CASSVTGSGEQFF	TGTGCCAGCAGCGTGACTGGCTCGGGTGAGCAGTTCTTC
.	TRBV9	.	TRBJ2-2	CASTAGLRTGELFF	TGTGCCAGCACGGCTGGGCTTCGGACCGGGGAGCTGTTTTTT
.	TRBV18	TRBD1	TRBJ1-1	CASSPQIDRENTEAFF	TGTGCCAGCTCACCCCAGATAGACAGGGAAAACACTGAAGCTTTCTTT
.	TRBV10-3	.	TRBJ2-5	CATGGQQETQYF	TGTGCCACGGGGGGACAGCAAGAGACCCAGTACTTC
.	TRBV5-1	TRBD1	TRBJ1-1	CASSLGDRGTEAFF	TGCGCCAGCAGCTTGGGGGACAGGGGTACTGAAGCTTTCTTT
.	TRBV11-3	TRBD2	TRBJ2-1	CASSLTGGAGEQFF	TGTGCCAGCAGCTTAACCGGGGGGGCTGGTGAGCAGTTCTTC
.	TRBV9	TRBD2	TRBJ2-1	CASSPVLAGGPGEQFF	TGTGCCAGCAGCCCAGTATTAGCGGGAGGGCCCGGTGAGCAGTTCTTC
.	TRBV6-1	TRBD2	TRBJ2-7	CASSELAGVYEQYF	TGTGCCAGCAGTGAACTGGCGGGGGTCTACGAGCAGTACTTC
.	TRBV5-4	.	TRBJ1-2	CASSLGGGSLYGYTF	TGTGCCAGCAGCTTGGGCGGGGGCTCCCTCTATGGCTACACCTTC
.	TRBV6-6	TRBD1	TRBJ2-7	CASGQGAIEQYF	TGTGCCAGCGGACAGGGGGCGATCGAGCAGTACTTC
once	TRBV5-1	TRBD1	TRBJ2-2	CASSLEVTGHTGELFF	TGCGCCAGCAGCTTGGAAGTGACAGGGCACACCGGGGAGCTGTTTTTT
.	TRBV7-2	.	TRBJ2-2	CASSLSYGTGELFF	TGTGCCAGCAGCTTATCTTACGGCACCGGGGAGCTGTTTTTT
.	TRBV4-3	.	TRBJ2-7	CASSQGPEQYF	TGCGCCAGCAGCCAAGGTCCCGAGCAGTACTTC
.	TRBV2	.	TRBJ2-7	CASRWTGLDRGRNF	TGTGCCAGCAGATGGACAGGCCTGGATCGGGGGAGGAACTTC
.	TRBV5-1	.	TRBJ1-2	CASSQDIVVYGYTF	TGCGCCAGCAGCCAAGACATAGTTGTCTATGGCTACACCTTC
once	TRBV5-8	TRBD2	TRBJ2-7	CASSDGGLAGAEEQYF	TGTGCCAGCAGCGACGGAGGACTAGCGGGAGCTGAAGAGCAGTACTTC
.	TRBV5-6	.	TRBJ2-5	CASSLGRIEETQYF	TGTGCCAGCAGCTTGGGACGGATAGAAGAGACCCAGTACTTC
.	TRBV5-1	.	TRBJ1-6	CASSLGGGNSPLHF	TGCGCCAGCAGCTTGGGCGGTGGTAATTCACCCCTCCACTTT
.	TRBV5-3	TRBD1	TRBJ1-4	CARAFRDRLLNEKLFF	TGTGCCAGAGCTTTCCGGGACAGACTTCTAAATGAAAAACTGTTTTTT
.	TRBV6-5	.	TRBJ1-2	CTSSYLGIGNGYTF	TGTACCAGCAGTTACCTGGGTATTGGGAATGGCTACACCTTC
.	TRBV15	.	TRBJ2-7	CATSSGYPEQYF	TGTGCCACCAGCAGTGGTTACCCCGAGCAGTACTTC
few	TRBV25-1	TRBD1	TRBJ2-5	CASSAHRGGQETQYF	TGTGCCAGCAGTGCTCACAGGGGTGGGCAAGAGACCCAGTACTTC
.	TRBV6-6	.	TRBJ1-2	CASRRGDGTNYGYTF	TGTGCCAGCAGACGGGGGGACGGCACTAACTATGGCTACACCTTC
.	TRBV5-6	TRBD1	TRBJ1-6	CASSLGQGEFSPLHF	TGTGCCAGCAGCTTGGGACAGGGGGAGTTTTCACCCCTCCACTTT
.	TRBV2	.	TRBJ2-7	CASSVDGGYEQYF	TGTGCCAGCAGCGTTGACGGGGGCTACGAGCAGTACTTC
.	TRBV27	TRBD1	TRBJ1-5	CASSPPGRRGANQPQHF	TGTGCCAGCAGTCCCCCGGGGCGCAGGGGGGCCAATCAGCCCCAGCATTTT
.	TRBV4-3	TRBD1	TRBJ2-2	CASSLSVEGALLTGELFF	TGCGCCAGCAGCCTCTCCGTCGAGGGGGCCCTCCTCACCGGGGAGCTGTTTTTT